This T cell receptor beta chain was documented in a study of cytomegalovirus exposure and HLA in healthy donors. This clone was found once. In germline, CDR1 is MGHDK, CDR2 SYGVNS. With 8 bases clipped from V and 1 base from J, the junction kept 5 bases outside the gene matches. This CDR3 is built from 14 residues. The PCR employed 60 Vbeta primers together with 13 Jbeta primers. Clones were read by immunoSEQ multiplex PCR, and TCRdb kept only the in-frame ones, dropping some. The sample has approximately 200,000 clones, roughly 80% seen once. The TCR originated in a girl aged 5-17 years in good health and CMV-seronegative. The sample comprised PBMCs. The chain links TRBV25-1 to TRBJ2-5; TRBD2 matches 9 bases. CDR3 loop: CASSLAGTQETQYF. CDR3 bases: TGTGCCAGCTCCCTAGCGGGGACCCAAGAGACCCAGTACTTC.